This T cell receptor beta chain was obtained from a study of regulatory T cells in long-lasting Graves disease. Construction of the TCR beta libraries employed iRepertoire HTBI primers in conjunction with Arm-PCR of CDR3 regions. TCRdb reanalysed the multiplex PCR reads using MiXCR and keeps one entry per CDR3 protein. The data show hundreds of thousands of distinct CDR3 sequences, with under 25% seen just once and more than 6% held by the top ten. Described time point: persistent/refractory GD, antithyroid drugs over 5 years with positive TRAb. Extracted PBMC RNA gave rise to the TCR library. This CDR3 is built from 16 residues. Germline V CDR1 and CDR2: SQVTM, ANQGSEA. Trimming left V 1 base short and J 3 bases short, with 18 bases between.

The rearrangement links TRBV29-1 to TRBJ1-1; D possibly corresponds to TRBD1 (6 bases). This clonotype was obtained from a female donor with Graves disease. Source: peripheral blood mononuclear cells (PBMCs), taken when the disease was refractory, from a patient treated with antithyroid drugs. This CDR3 is CSVEVRYREKDTEAFF. DNA for the CDR3: TGCAGCGTTGAAGTCAGGTACAGGGAAAAGGACACTGAAGCTTTCTTT.